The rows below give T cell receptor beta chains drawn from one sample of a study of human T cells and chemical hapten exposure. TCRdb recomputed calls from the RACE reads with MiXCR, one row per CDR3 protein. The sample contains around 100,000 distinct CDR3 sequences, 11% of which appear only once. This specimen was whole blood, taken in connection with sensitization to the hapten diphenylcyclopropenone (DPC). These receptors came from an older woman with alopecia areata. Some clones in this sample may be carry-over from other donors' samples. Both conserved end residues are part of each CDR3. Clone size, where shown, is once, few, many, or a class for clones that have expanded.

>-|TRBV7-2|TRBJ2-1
CASSSQTASYNEQFF
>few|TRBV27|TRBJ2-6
CASTPGQGARGANVLTF
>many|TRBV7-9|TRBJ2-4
CASSLAGEGNIQYF
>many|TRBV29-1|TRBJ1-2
CSVERGGYGYTF
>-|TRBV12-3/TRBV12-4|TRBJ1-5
CASTPQGGRDQPQHF
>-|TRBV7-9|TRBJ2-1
CASSPRDGDSYNEQFF
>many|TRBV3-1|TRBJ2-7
CASSWTGSIDEQYF
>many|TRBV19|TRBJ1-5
CASSIQGGNQPQHF
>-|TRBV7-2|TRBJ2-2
CASSRHTGELFF
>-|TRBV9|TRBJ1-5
CASSADPVVGNQPQHF
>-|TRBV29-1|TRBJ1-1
CSVTKGILNTEAFF
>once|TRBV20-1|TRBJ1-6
CSALTGLAPLHF
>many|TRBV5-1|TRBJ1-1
CASSTGQGGWAFF
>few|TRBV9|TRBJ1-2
CASSRGTGVEYGYTF
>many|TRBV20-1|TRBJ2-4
CSASGGGENIQYF
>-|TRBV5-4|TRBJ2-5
CASSLVRNQETQYF
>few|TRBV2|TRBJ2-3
CASSEPLGRSTDTQYF
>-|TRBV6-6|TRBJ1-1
CASLIGAGGQTEAFF
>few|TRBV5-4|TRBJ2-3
CASSSAGVADTDTQYF
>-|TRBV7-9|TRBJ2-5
CASSPSSGTQETQYF